The entry below gives a single T cell receptor beta chain sequence along with its context. Its antigen is undetermined. There are 17 residues in the CDR3. V was shortened by 8 bases and J by 1 base, with 21 bases between the two germline ends. The sample comes from a study of T cell repertoires in cytomegalovirus infection. Study-wide points: Cumulative frequency (of public TCR beta family members) identified carriers of CMV plus the relevant HLA.

TCRdb used MiXCR to reprocess the reads, holding one entry per CDR3 protein. The sample includes a few hundred thousand distinct CDR3 sequences, over 15% of them seen just once. Source material: CD8+ T cells from PBMCs. J is TRBJ1-5 and V is TRBV23-1; no firm D call. TRBV23-1 belongs to the ORF category, with a function that is uncertain. This clonotype was sampled from a human donor in good health (CMV status not recorded). Some clones in this sample may be carry-over from other donors' samples. CDR3 residues: CASPQGPPSRSNQPQHF. CDR3 DNA sequence: TGCGCCAGCCCCCAAGGGCCTCCATCGAGGAGCAATCAGCCCCAGCATTTT.